This T cell receptor (beta chain) was profiled in a study of blood T cell repertoires in COVID-19. Across the whole study: Italy, Spain and the United States were the sources of the convalescent and acute COVID-19 samples. In each case, the material was cDNA or gDNA derived from T cells, B-cell-depleted T cells, or PBMCs.

The germline V gene has CDR1 SGHRS and CDR2 YFSETQ. V lost 1 base to trimming and J lost 8 bases; unmatched junction nucleotides: 14. The CDR3 contains 16 residues. The sample holds one count of this clone. The table came from immunoSEQ multiplex PCR; TCRdb's copy has only in-frame clones and leaves some out. The profile shows hundreds of thousands of clones, 80% to 90% of them singletons. The sequence was collected from a woman aged 18-29 years with acute or convalescent COVID-19. The sample taken for sequencing was peripheral blood. The V call is TRBV5-1, the J call TRBJ1-2; 7 nucleotides agree with TRBD1. CDR3 residues: CASSLSFPSTGNGYTF. The CDR3 bases are TGCGCCAGCAGCTTGTCGTTCCCTTCGACAGGGAACGGCTACACCTTC.